This TCR beta chain was retrieved from a study of response to subunit inactivated influenza vaccine. Study outcomes and limitations: Seasonal influenza vaccination, on each occasion, was suggested by the authors to recruit few new T cells.

About this clonotype: The target antigen is unknown.

V was trimmed by 6 bases and J by 3 bases, leaving 15 bases between them. The length of the CDR3 is 14 residues. TCRdb independently ran MiXCR on the RT-PCR reads; one entry per CDR3 protein. The table has hundreds of thousands of distinct CDR3 sequences, around 15% seen once. This sample comprised PBMCs from blood, obtained around 15 days before vaccination. The V and J genes are TRBV12-3 or TRBV12-4 and TRBJ2-7; possibly TRBD1 for D (5 bases). This clonotype originated in a man aged 45-65 years who received an inactivated influenza vaccine. In DNA form, the CDR3 reads TGTGCCAGCAGAAGACATGGTACAGGCTACGAGCAGTACTTC. Amino acid sequence: CASRRHGTGYEQYF.